This T cell receptor (beta chain) was recorded in a study of cytomegalovirus exposure and HLA in healthy donors. Study outcomes and limitations: Later, TCR association rates were found to vary by HLA locus, highest for DRB1 and lowest for HLA-C. It was reportedly the case that the classifier diagnosed cytomegalovirus status with high specificity and sensitivity. Certain sequence variants were highly shared and formed a cluster, and this cluster was likely a sequencing artifact.

Amplification used 60 Vbeta primers and 13 Jbeta primers. Only in-frame clones appear in the TCRdb table, and some are missing; sequencing was by immunoSEQ multiplex PCR. The sample holds about 190,000 clones, roughly 80% seen once. The germline CDR1 and CDR2 sequences are LNHNV and YYDKDF (reference sequence). This CDR3 is 13 amino acids long. With 1 base removed from V and 7 bases from J, the gap between germline ends came to 11 bases. This clone was detected once. Antigen: not known. The specimen sequenced was PBMCs. The source is a young woman in good health and CMV-seronegative. The chain links TRBV15 to TRBJ2-7; possible D gene TRBD2, 5 bases. The CDR3: CATSRGGSWEQYF. The DNA of the CDR3 is TGTGCCACCAGCAGAGGAGGGTCGTGGGAGCAGTACTTC.